Shown below are 7 T cell receptor beta chains from a single sample sequenced in a study of blood T cell repertoires in COVID-19. Method: immunoSEQ multiplex PCR; TCRdb's copy keeps in-frame clones and lacks some. This sample has some 130,000 clones, with around 80% found just once. The sequenced material came from peripheral blood. The receptors derive from a man aged 55 to 70 who had recovered from COVID-19.

The chain links TRBV28 to TRBJ2-3; 8 bases are shared with TRBD1. This CDR3 contains 15 residues. The junction had 9 bases not matched to a gene; V was cut back by 6 bases and J by 4 bases. The germline V gene encodes CDR1 MDHEN and CDR2 SYDVKM. CDR3 coding DNA: TGTGCCAGCAGGGTCCGGGACAGGAGACCAGATACGCAGTATTTT. This gives the protein CASRVRDRRPDTQYF. Filled out from reference TRBV28 and TRBJ2-3, the complete variable domain reads DVKVTQSSRYLVKRTGEKVFLECVQDMDHENMFWYRQDPGLGLRLIYFSYDVKMKEKGDIPEGYSVSREKKERFSLILESASTNQTSMYLCASRVRDRRPDTQYFGPGTRLTVL.

The V call is TRBV4-3, the J call TRBJ2-7; tentative D call: TRBD1 (5 bases). The CDR3 totals 14 residues. CDR1 LGHNA and CDR2 YSLEER come from the germline V gene. The V end lost 0 bases, the J end lost 3 bases, and 9 bases lay between the germline ends. CDR3 sequence: CASSQDRTSYEQYF. Written as DNA, the CDR3 is TGCGCCAGCAGCCAAGATCGGACAAGCTACGAGCAGTACTTC.

The genes are TRBV28 and TRBJ2-7, with 7 bases aligning to TRBD1. The germline gives CDR1 MDHEN, CDR2 SYDVKM. V lost 5 bases to trimming and J lost 0 bases; unmatched junction nucleotides: 7. The length of the CDR3 is 15 residues. The CDR3 is CASSLARGFSYEQYF. For the CDR3, the DNA is TGTGCCAGCAGTCTGGCCAGGGGGTTCTCCTACGAGCAGTACTTC.

The chain is built from TRBV11-2 and TRBJ1-1; a weak D match, TRBD1 (6 bases). V gave up 5 bases and J gave up 5 bases, with 6 bases separating them. The length of the CDR3 is 11 residues. Germline V gene data show CDR1 as SGHAT and CDR2 as FQNNGV. DNA for the CDR3: TGTGCCAGCAGCCAGGGGACTGAAGCTTTCTTT. As protein: CASSQGTEAFF.

Regarding this clone: The sample holds other DNA sequences that translate to the same CDR3. V and J are TRBV7-2 and TRBJ2-5; no clear D gene. Trimming took 2 bases from V and 5 from J, leaving 9 bases between them. CDR3 length: 13 residues. In germline, CDR1 is SGHTA, CDR2 FQGNSA. Here the CDR3 DNA reads TGTGCCAGCAGCTTAAACAGTGGGGAGACCCAGTACTTC. This gives the protein CASSLNSGETQYF.

The V call is TRBV7-2, the J call TRBJ1-1, with 7 positions matching TRBD1. Germline V gene data show CDR1 as SGHTA and CDR2 as FQGNSA. V dropped 2 bases and J dropped 5; count of bases not matched to a gene: 5. This CDR3 spans 14 amino acids. The CDR3 sequence: CASSLPGGRTEAFF. The CDR3 coding sequence is TGTGCCAGCAGCTTACCAGGGGGAAGGACTGAAGCTTTCTTT.

V usage is TRBV20-1 and J usage is TRBJ2-1; D gene ambiguous. Germline-derived CDR1 and CDR2 are DFQATT and SNEGSKA (reference sequence). V lost 3 bases, J lost 4 bases, and 16 bases lay in between. The CDR3 loop spans 15 amino acids. The CDR3 is CSASPLTHLYNEQFF. The CDR3 bases are TGCAGTGCTAGTCCCTTGACACACCTATACAATGAGCAGTTCTTC.